Presented here are 8 T cell receptor beta chains from one specimen sequenced in a study of T cell repertoires in cytomegalovirus infection. In TCRdb, the reads were re-called with MiXCR into one record per CDR3 protein. The sample has around 130,000 distinct CDR3 sequences, more than 20% seen once. What these receptors recognize is not known. Sequencing was done on a sample of PBMCs, sequenced either directly or after in vitro stimulation (not recorded which). The receptor source for this set is a human donor in good health (CMV status not recorded). Some clones in this sample may be carry-over from other donors' samples.

The table lists this clonotype with many counts. The rearrangement joins TRBV5-4 to TRBJ2-1; 10 bases align to TRBD2. Germline V CDR1 and CDR2: SGHNT, YYREEE (reference sequence). V shed 4 bases, J shed 9 bases, and the junction held 10 bases outside the gene matches. There are 15 residues in the CDR3. The CDR3 DNA reads as TGTGCCAGCAGCCCCGTGCTAGCGGGAGTAAGTGAGCAGTTCTTC. It encodes CASSPVLAGVSEQFF.

In its sample, this clonotype was seen a few times. The chain has TRBV5-4 and TRBJ1-4, with TRBD1 matching 9 bases. The CDR3 is 20 amino acids. J gave up 3 bases and V 0 bases, and 15 bases lay outside the gene matches. Germline assignment: CDR1 SGHNT and CDR2 YYREEE (reference sequence). CDR3 sequence (DNA): TGTGCCAGCAGCTTGGCTATGGGACAGGGCCCCACACTTGCTAATGAAAAACTGTTTTTT. Its translation: CASSLAMGQGPTLANEKLFF.

The genes are TRBV29-1 and TRBJ2-5, with 9 bases lining up with TRBD1. The CDR3 length is 13 residues. The junction had 4 bases not matched to a gene; V was cut back by 4 bases and J by 4 bases. Germline values: CDR1 SQVTM, CDR2 ANQGSEA. This CDR3 reads CSVGQGVGETQYF. The CDR3 DNA is TGCAGCGTTGGACAGGGGGTGGGAGAGACCCAGTACTTC.

The chain couples TRBV29-1 to TRBJ1-2; 7 bases fit TRBD1. Germline CDR1 and CDR2: SQVTM and ANQGSEA. V dropped 4 bases and J dropped 8; count of bases not matched to a gene: 13. The CDR3 has 14 residues. The CDR3 reads CSVGEDRMLGGYTF. The DNA for the CDR3 is TGCAGCGTTGGTGAGGACAGGATGTTGGGCGGCTACACCTTC.

This clonotype has at least ten counts. The chain uses TRBV7-6 and TRBJ2-1; no definite D call. The V and J ends lost 5 bases and 2 bases respectively, with 16 bases between them. Germline values: CDR1 SGHVS, CDR2 FNYEAQ. The CDR3 totals 16 residues. The CDR3 reads CASSQVARPPYNEQFF. DNA for the CDR3: TGTGCCAGCAGCCAAGTGGCGCGGCCCCCCTACAATGAGCAGTTCTTC.

This clonotype was found a few times. The rearrangement links TRBV28 to TRBJ1-2; 8 nucleotides agree with TRBD1. The CDR3 has 16 residues. Germline trimming cut 5 bases from V and 5 bases from J; bases unmatched to any gene: 13. The V gene's germline CDR1 is MDHEN and CDR2 SYDVKM. The CDR3 spells CASSPWTGTSFYGYTF. CDR3 nucleotides: TGTGCCAGCAGTCCCTGGACAGGGACATCCTTTTATGGCTACACCTTC.

The V call is TRBV15, the J call TRBJ1-2, with D maybe TRBD1 (6 bases). The CDR3 loop spans 16 amino acids. Deletions cut 0 bases from V and 6 bases from J, with 17 bases between. Germline CDR1 LNHNV, CDR2 YYDKDF (reference sequence). The CDR3 sequence: CATSRDRDTGKDGYTF. In DNA form, the CDR3 reads TGTGCCACCAGCAGAGATCGGGATACAGGGAAGGATGGCTACACCTTC.

The chain uses TRBV5-6 and TRBJ2-1; 10 bases fit TRBD2. V shed 1 base, J shed 8 bases, and the junction held 6 bases outside the gene matches. From germline, CDR1 is SGHDT and CDR2 YYEEEE. The CDR3 totals 15 residues. The CDR3 region has the DNA TGTGCCAGCAGCTTGTTGGCTAGCGGGAGACATGAGCAGTTCTTC. The encoded protein is CASSLLASGRHEQFF. The entire variable domain, with the rest obtained from reference TRBV5-6 and TRBJ2-1, is as follows: DAGVTQSPTHLIKTRGQQVTLRCSPKSGHDTVSWYQQALGQGPQFIFQYYEEEERQRGNFPDRFSGHQFPNYSSELNVNALLLGDSALYLCASSLLASGRHEQFFGPGTRLTVL.